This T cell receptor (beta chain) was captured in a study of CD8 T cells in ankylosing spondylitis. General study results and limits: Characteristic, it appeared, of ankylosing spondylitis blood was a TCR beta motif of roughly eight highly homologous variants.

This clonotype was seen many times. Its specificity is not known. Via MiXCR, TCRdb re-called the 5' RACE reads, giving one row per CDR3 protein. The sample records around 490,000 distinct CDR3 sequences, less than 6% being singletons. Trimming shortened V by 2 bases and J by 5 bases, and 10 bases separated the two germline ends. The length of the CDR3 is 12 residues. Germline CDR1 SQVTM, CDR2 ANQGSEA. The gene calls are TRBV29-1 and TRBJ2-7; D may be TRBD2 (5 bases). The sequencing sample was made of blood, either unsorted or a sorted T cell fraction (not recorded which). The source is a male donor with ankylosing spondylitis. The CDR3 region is CSVEKGVDEQYF. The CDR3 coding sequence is TGCAGCGTTGAAAAGGGAGTGGACGAGCAGTACTTC.